The 2 T cell receptor beta chains below all came from one sample that was sequenced in a study of shared clonotypes between healthy human individuals. Libraries were prepared by immunoSEQ multiplex PCR; TCRdb keeps only in-frame clonotypes and omits some of them. Of some 240,000 clones detected, just over 65% appear once; the ten largest clones hold over 8.5%. Sequences were obtained from memory CD4+ T cells sorted from blood. Subset in this sample: CD45RA-negative fraction. The receptors here all came from a man aged 25 to 40 in good health.

Comment on this clone: Other DNA sequences in this specimen translate into the identical CDR3. V is TRBV27 and J is TRBJ2-1, with TRBD1 matching 7 bases. This CDR3 region has 15 residues. Germline lookup yields CDR1 MNHEY and CDR2 SMNVEV (reference sequence). V lost 5 bases to trimming and J lost 2 bases; unmatched junction nucleotides: 6. The CDR3 coding sequence is TGTGCCAGCAGTCTCGTACAGGGGCCCTACAATGAGCAGTTCTTC. As protein: CASSLVQGPYNEQFF.

The chain is built from TRBV5-1 and TRBJ1-2; 7 bases agree with TRBD1. Germline CDR1 and CDR2: SGHRS and YFSETQ. This CDR3 contains 15 residues. Trimming at V came to 4 bases and at J to 4 bases, leaving 10 bases not matched to a gene. CDR3 region: CASSAGQLKSYGYTF. Here the CDR3 DNA reads TGCGCCAGCAGCGCGGGACAGCTCAAATCCTATGGCTACACCTTC. The whole variable domain, remainder taken from reference TRBV5-1 and TRBJ1-2, is KAGVTQTPRYLIKTRGQQVTLSCSPISGHRSVSWYQQTPGQGLQFLFEYFSETQRNKGNFPGRFSGRQFSNSRSEMNVSTLELGDSALYLCASSAGQLKSYGYTFGSGTRLTVV.